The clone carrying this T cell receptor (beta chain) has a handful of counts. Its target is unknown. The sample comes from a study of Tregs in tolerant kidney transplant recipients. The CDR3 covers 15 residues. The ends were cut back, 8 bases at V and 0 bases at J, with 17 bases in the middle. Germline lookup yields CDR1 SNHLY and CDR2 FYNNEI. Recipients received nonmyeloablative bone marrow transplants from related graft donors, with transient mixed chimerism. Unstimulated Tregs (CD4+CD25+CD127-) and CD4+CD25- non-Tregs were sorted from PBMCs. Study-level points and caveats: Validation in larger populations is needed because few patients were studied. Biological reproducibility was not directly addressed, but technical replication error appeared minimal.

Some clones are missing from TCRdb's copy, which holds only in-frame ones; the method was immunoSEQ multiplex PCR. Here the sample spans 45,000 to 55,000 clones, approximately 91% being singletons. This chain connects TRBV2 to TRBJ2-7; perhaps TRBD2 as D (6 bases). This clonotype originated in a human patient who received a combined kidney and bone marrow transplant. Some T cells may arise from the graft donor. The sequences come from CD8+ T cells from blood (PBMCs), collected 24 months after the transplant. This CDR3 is CASWAGRYGSYEQYF. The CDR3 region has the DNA TGTGCCAGCTGGGCGGGGCGGTATGGCTCCTACGAGCAGTACTTC.